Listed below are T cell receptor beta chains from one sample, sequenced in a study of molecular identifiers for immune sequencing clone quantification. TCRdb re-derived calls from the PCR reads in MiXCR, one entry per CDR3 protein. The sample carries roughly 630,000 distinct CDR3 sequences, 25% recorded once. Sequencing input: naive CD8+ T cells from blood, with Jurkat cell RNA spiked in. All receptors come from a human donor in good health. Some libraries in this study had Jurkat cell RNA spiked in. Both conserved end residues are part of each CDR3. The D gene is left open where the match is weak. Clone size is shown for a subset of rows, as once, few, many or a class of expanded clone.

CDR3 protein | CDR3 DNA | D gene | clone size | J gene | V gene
CASSLILGVPDTQYF | TGTGCCAGCAGCTTAATATTGGGGGTACCAGATACGCAGTATTTT | NA | NA | TRBJ2-3 | TRBV11-2
CASSMGLAEELFF | TGTGCCAGTAGTATGGGACTAGCGGAGGAGCTGTTTTTT | TRBD2 | few | TRBJ2-2 | TRBV19
CASTRLAGAYINEQLF | TGTGCCAGTACCAGACTAGCGGGGGCCTATATCAATGAGCAGCTCTTC | TRBD2 | NA | TRBJ2-1 | TRBV7-2
CATYLYEQYF | TGTGCCACGTACCTCTACGAGCAGTATTTC | NA | NA | TRBJ2-7 | TRBV6-1
CASSLLPGQGSNEQYF | TGTGCCAGCAGTTTACTGCCGGGACAGGGGAGCAACGAGCAGTACTTC | TRBD1 | many | TRBJ2-7 | TRBV27
CATSTQGEGYEQYF | TGTGCCACCAGCACACAGGGGGAAGGCTACGAGCAGTACTTC | TRBD1 | NA | TRBJ2-7 | TRBV15
CAWDGASGYEQYF | TGTGCCTGGGACGGCGCAAGTGGGTACGAGCAGTACTTC | NA | many | TRBJ2-7 | TRBV30
CASSEVRWSNQPQHF | TGTGCCAGCAGTGAGGTACGTTGGAGCAATCAGCCCCAGCATTTT | NA | NA | TRBJ1-5 | TRBV6-1
CAWSVRRTDFYEQYF | TGTGCCTGGAGTGTACGGAGGACAGACTTCTACGAGCAGTACTTC | NA | NA | TRBJ2-7 | TRBV30
CASSLDLGGSTDTQYF | TGTGCCAGCAGCTTAGATCTGGGGGGTAGCACAGATACGCAGTATTTT | NA | many | TRBJ2-3 | TRBV7-2
CATSINTGPAQYF | TGTGCCACCAGCATCAATACGGGACCCGCCCAGTATTTT | NA | many | TRBJ2-3 | TRBV15
CSARVRLNTEAFF | TGCAGTGCTAGAGTTAGACTGAACACTGAAGCTTTCTTT | NA | many | TRBJ1-1 | TRBV20-1
CASSSGLRHYEQYF | TGTGCCAGCAGCTCGGGACTAAGGCACTACGAGCAGTACTTC | TRBD2 | many | TRBJ2-7 | TRBV7-9
CANNPGFKTDTQYF | TGTGCCAACAACCCAGGGTTCAAAACAGATACGCAGTATTTT | NA | many | TRBJ2-3 | TRBV24-1
CASSEEGLAGWGYQETQYF | TGTGCCAGCAGTGAAGAGGGACTAGCGGGCTGGGGGTACCAAGAGACCCAGTACTTC | TRBD2 | NA | TRBJ2-5 | TRBV2
CASSPGTGDAETQYF | TGTGCCAGCAGCCCCGGCACCGGGGATGCGGAGACCCAGTACTTC | NA | few | TRBJ2-5 | TRBV11-2
CASSLTGGSSDEQYF | TGTGCCAGCAGTTTAACCGGGGGAAGCTCCGACGAGCAGTACTTC | NA | NA | TRBJ2-7 | TRBV27
CASGEVGATGSPLHF | TGCGCCAGCGGGGAGGTCGGGGCAACGGGTTCACCCCTCCACTTT | NA | NA | TRBJ1-6 | TRBV4-3
CASSQGPDPNTGELFF | TGCGCCAGCAGCCAGGGGCCGGATCCGAACACCGGGGAGCTGTTTTTT | NA | many | TRBJ2-2 | TRBV4-1
CASGSGLTNEKLFF | TGTGCCAGCGGGTCGGGGTTGACTAATGAAAAACTGTTTTTT | NA | few | TRBJ1-4 | TRBV12-3/TRBV12-4
CASSFTGSNQPQHF | TGTGCCAGCAGCTTTACGGGAAGCAATCAGCCCCAGCATTTT | NA | many | TRBJ1-5 | TRBV11-2
CASSLGTGQAWPQHF | TGTGCCAGCAGCTTAGGGACAGGCCAAGCGTGGCCCCAGCATTTT | TRBD1 | few | TRBJ1-5 | TRBV7-2